This T cell receptor beta chain was recorded in a study of blood T cell repertoires in COVID-19. Study-wide background: The study drew acute and convalescent COVID-19 samples from the United States, Italy and Spain.

Per germline, CDR1 SGHTA and CDR2 FQGNSA. V was cut by 2 bases and J by 5 bases, with 5 bases left in between. This CDR3 is built from 12 residues. In the study's own analysis: Reference gene primer amplification gave nucleated cell count estimates. The repertoire was sequenced with immunoSEQ multiplex PCR; TCRdb's copy has only in-frame clones and lacks some. The V and J calls and clone size come from that table; D and trimming were worked out from the DNA. The table lists over 50,000 clones, around 87% of them singletons. The sequencing input was peripheral blood. The chain employs TRBV7-2 and TRBJ2-3; no clear D. The origin of this receptor is a human donor in a cohort sampled during active COVID-19. The CDR3 spells CASSLQRDTQYF. The CDR3 coding sequence is TGTGCCAGCAGCTTACAGCGAGATACGCAGTATTTT.